A single sample is the source of the 27 T cell receptor beta chains below, sequenced in a study of blood T cells in healthy people across ages. A J-beta primer mix and a sample-barcoded 5' primer were used in a second PCR of roughly 6 to 11 cycles. From the 5' RACE reads, TCRdb called clonotypes with MiXCR, one entry per CDR3 protein. The sample includes over a million distinct CDR3 sequences, more than 35% of them seen just once. The specimen was blood. The receptors were sampled from a woman in her sixties in good health.

As regards this clonotype: The junction departs from germline at one end; a sequencing error may be responsible. This chain joins TRBV5-1 and TRBJ1-2; perhaps TRBD1 as D (6 bases). Germline CDR1 and CDR2: SGHRS and YFSETQ. The CDR3 length is 14 residues. The CDR3 protein is CAGSEWGGDYGYTF. The CDR3 nucleotides read TGCGCCGGCAGTGAGTGGGGGGGCGACTATGGCTACACCTTC.

The V and J genes are TRBV29-1 and TRBJ2-7; D possibly corresponds to TRBD2 (6 bases). Germline V gene sequence: CDR1 SQVTM, CDR2 ANQGSEA. Trimming stripped 6 bases from V and 3 bases from J, with 18 bases between. The CDR3 is 14 amino acids. CDR3 region: CSVDSGKGDYEQYF. The CDR3, as DNA: TGCAGCGTGGATAGCGGAAAAGGGGACTACGAGCAGTACTTC.

This clonotype was observed a handful of times. The gene calls are TRBV27 and TRBJ2-4; 7 nucleotides agree with TRBD2. The DNA matches TRBJ2-7 better at its end, which makes the J call doubtful. This CDR3 region has 13 residues. From germline, CDR1 is MNHEY and CDR2 SMNVEV (reference sequence). For the CDR3, the DNA is TGTGCCACCACGGGAGGCCTTGGGAACGAGCAGTACTTC. It encodes CATTGGLGNEQYF.

In its sample, this clonotype was seen a few times. V is TRBV12-3 or TRBV12-4 and J is TRBJ1-1; the match to TRBD1 covers 8 bases. V was pared by 5 bases and J by 2 bases, with 7 bases of the junction left unmatched. The CDR3 has 15 amino acids. CDR3 in DNA: TGTGCCAGCAGTCCCCGGGACAGGTCAAACACTGAAGCTTTCTTT. It specifies CASSPRDRSNTEAFF.

The chain links TRBV6-6 to TRBJ1-1; possibly TRBD1 for D (5 bases). The V and J ends lost 2 bases and 1 base respectively, with 11 bases between them. The CDR3 length is 15 residues. Looked up from germline, CDR1 is MNHNY and CDR2 is SVGAGI (reference sequence). CDR3 sequence reads: CASSYPGVGNTEAFF. CDR3 nucleotides: TGTGCCAGCAGTTACCCGGGGGTGGGGAACACTGAAGCTTTCTTT.

The gene calls are TRBV9 and TRBJ1-1; D gene ambiguous. Germline V gene data show CDR1 as SGDLS and CDR2 as YYNGEE. V was clipped by 4 bases and J by 7 bases, with 11 bases between them. The CDR3 runs to 12 residues. The CDR3 DNA sequence: TGTGCCAGCAGCCCTACAATCAGTGAAGCTTTCTTT. Protein product: CASSPTISEAFF.

This chain links TRBV28 with TRBJ1-4, with D hard to call. V lost 5 bases, J lost 6 bases, and 7 bases lay in between. The CDR3 length is 12 residues. Germline CDR1 reads MDHEN; CDR2 reads SYDVKM. CDR3 bases: TGTGCCAGCAGTAGGAGAGATGAAAAACTGTTTTTT. Translation: CASSRRDEKLFF.

The V call is TRBV5-1, the J call TRBJ2-3, with unresolved D. V lost 4 bases and J lost 2, with 11 bases in between. Germline CDR1 SGHRS, CDR2 YFSETQ. The CDR3 spans 14 residues. The DNA of the CDR3 is TGCGCCAGCAGCGTAGAGCGCATCACAGATACGCAGTATTTT. The encoded protein is CASSVERITDTQYF.

Only a few counts were recorded for this clonotype. V gene TRBV20-1 combines with J gene TRBJ2-1; D is perhaps TRBD1 (6 bases). Trimming stripped 3 bases from V and 0 bases from J, with 12 bases between. This CDR3 has 15 residues. Germline loops: CDR1 DFQATT, CDR2 SNEGSKA (reference sequence). The CDR3 sequence: CSARARGGSYNEQFF. CDR3 nucleotide sequence: TGCAGTGCTAGGGCCCGAGGGGGCTCCTACAATGAGCAGTTCTTC.

The chain couples TRBV29-1 to TRBJ2-1; perhaps TRBD1 as D (5 bases). V gave up 5 bases and J gave up 5 bases, with 13 bases separating them. This CDR3 contains 13 residues. Germline V gene sequence: CDR1 SQVTM, CDR2 ANQGSEA. The CDR3 here is CSVQQDVNNEQFF. CDR3 DNA: TGCAGCGTTCAACAGGACGTGAACAATGAGCAGTTCTTC.

The rearrangement joins TRBV2 to TRBJ2-1; D is possibly TRBD2 (6 bases). In germline, CDR1 is SNHLY, CDR2 FYNNEI. V lost 2 bases, J lost 6 bases, and 14 bases lay in between. The CDR3 is 15 amino acids. CDR3 DNA sequence: TGTGCCAGCAGTGAATGGGCGGGAAGAACCAATGAGCAGTTCTTC. Its protein is CASSEWAGRTNEQFF. The complete variable domain, with remaining parts taken from reference TRBV2 and TRBJ2-1, reads EPEVTQTPSHQVTQMGQEVILRCVPISNHLYFYWYRQILGQKVEFLVSFYNNEISEKSEIFDDQFSVERPDGSNFTLKIRSTKLEDSAMYFCASSEWAGRTNEQFFGPGTRLTVL.

This clonotype was picked up many times. The chain is built from TRBV7-2 and TRBJ1-5; D not certain. The CDR3 is made up of 13 amino acids. Trimming took off 4 bases at V and 0 bases at J, with 4 bases between the two ends. From germline, CDR1 is SGHTA and CDR2 FQGNSA. The CDR3 nucleotides read TGTGCCAGCAGCTCCTATAGCAATCAGCCCCAGCATTTT. Protein: CASSSYSNQPQHF.

The chain combines TRBV28 with TRBJ2-3; no reliable D call. From germline, CDR1 is MDHEN and CDR2 SYDVKM. The CDR3 is 14 amino acids. Trimming removed 5 bases from V and 11 bases from J, with 20 bases in between. CDR3 bases: TGTGCCAGCAGTGCTAACCCGGGCCACGTAAAGCAGTATTTT. It yields the protein CASSANPGHVKQYF. The full variable domain, with the rest looked up from reference TRBV28 and TRBJ2-3, is DVKVTQSSRYLVKRTGEKVFLECVQDMDHENMFWYRQDPGLGLRLIYFSYDVKMKEKGDIPEGYSVSREKKERFSLILESASTNQTSMYLCASSANPGHVKQYFGPGTRLTVL.

The V call is TRBV12-3 or TRBV12-4, the J call TRBJ2-1; 7 positions match TRBD2. The J segment lost 2 bases and the V segment lost 7 bases, leaving 2 bases of the junction unmatched. CDR3 length equals 13 residues. DNA for the CDR3: TGTGCCAGCACTAGCGGCACCTACAATGAGCAGTTCTTC. It yields the protein CASTSGTYNEQFF.

This clonotype has just a few counts. The chain carries TRBV11-2 and TRBJ2-3; no firm D call. V was pared by 5 bases and J by 3 bases, with 12 bases between. This CDR3 region has 14 residues. Germline lookup yields CDR1 SGHAT and CDR2 FQNNGV. CDR3 coding DNA: TGTGCCAGCAGCGACCCTAGGCTTACAGATACGCAGTATTTT. Translation: CASSDPRLTDTQYF.

The J gene is TRBJ1-2, the V gene TRBV5-1; 7 bases agree with TRBD1. CDR1 and CDR2 (germline): SGHRS, YFSETQ. The length of the CDR3 is 13 residues. The V gene end was trimmed by 4 bases and the J gene end by 4 bases; junction bases not matched to a gene: 4. The CDR3 protein is CASSTQGTYGYTF. The CDR3, as DNA: TGCGCCAGCAGCACACAGGGGACCTATGGCTACACCTTC.

V and J are TRBV6-5 and TRBJ2-3, with D unresolved. The germline V gene has CDR1 MNHEY and CDR2 SVGAGI. V gave up 2 bases and J gave up 4 bases, with 7 bases separating them. The CDR3 runs 13 residues. CDR3 sequence (DNA): TGTGCCAGCAGTTACACTAAATCAGATACGCAGTATTTT. It specifies CASSYTKSDTQYF.

The gene calls are TRBV28 and TRBJ2-7; possible D gene TRBD1, 6 bases. With 9 bases removed from V and 4 bases from J, the gap between germline ends came to 22 bases. Germline lookup yields CDR1 MDHEN and CDR2 SYDVKM. CDR3 length equals 15 residues. The DNA for the CDR3 is TGTGCCAGTAGACTCCGGGACACCAAACCTTACGAGCAGTACTTC. It encodes CASRLRDTKPYEQYF.

The chain combines TRBV3-1 with TRBJ2-3; 9 positions match TRBD2. CDR3 length: 15 amino acids. Germline values: CDR1 LGHDT, CDR2 YNNKEL (reference sequence). The junction had 4 bases not matched to a gene; V was cut back by 1 base and J by 5 bases. The CDR3 loop reads CASSQGSGSIDTQYF. CDR3 in DNA: TGTGCCAGCAGCCAAGGTAGCGGGAGTATAGATACGCAGTATTTT.

In this sample, this clonotype turned up a few times. V is TRBV5-1 and J is TRBJ2-1, with TRBD2 identical over 7 bases. Germline V lookup: CDR1 SGHRS, CDR2 YFSETQ. With 7 bases clipped from V and 0 bases from J, the junction kept 4 bases outside the gene matches. This CDR3 is built from 14 residues. This CDR3 reads CASGRDRSYNEQFF. CDR3 sequence (DNA): TGCGCCAGCGGGAGGGACCGCTCCTACAATGAGCAGTTCTTC.

The V gene is TRBV7-9, the J gene TRBJ2-3; TRBD2 aligns across 12 bases. The CDR3 has 17 amino acids. Germline V gene lookup returns CDR1 SEHNR and CDR2 FQNEAQ (reference sequence). V trimming: 5 bases; J trimming: 0 bases; junction bases outside the gene matches: 6. In nucleotides, the CDR3 is TGTGCCAGCAGCCCACTAGCGGGAGGACCGAGCACAGATACGCAGTATTTT. Translated: CASSPLAGGPSTDTQYF.

The rearrangement uses TRBV3-1 and TRBJ2-1; D ambiguous. V dropped 1 base and J dropped 5 bases, with 6 bases sitting between them. Looked up from germline, CDR1 is LGHDT and CDR2 is YNNKEL (reference sequence). This CDR3 has 13 residues. The CDR3 DNA follows: TGTGCCAGCAGCCAAGGAGGTCACAATGAGCAGTTCTTC. Translation gives CASSQGGHNEQFF.

This chain uses TRBV20-1 with TRBJ1-4; D is perhaps TRBD1 (6 bases). V lost 6 bases to trimming and J lost 2 bases, with 13 bases between them. Germline CDR1 DFQATT, CDR2 SNEGSKA (reference sequence). The CDR3 loop spans 14 amino acids. DNA for the CDR3: TGCAGTGCCGTAGAACAGGGCACTAATGAAAAACTGTTTTTT. This translates into CSAVEQGTNEKLFF.

The rearrangement uses TRBV7-9 and TRBJ2-1; D remains unclear. TRBJ2-5 explains the end of the DNA better; the J call may be wrong. This CDR3 comprises 15 residues. Germline CDR1 reads SEHNR; CDR2 reads FQNEAQ (reference sequence). CDR3 bases: TGTGCCAGCAGTAGACCCGCGGCAGGACAAGAGACCCAGTACTTC. It codes for CASSRPAAGQETQYF.

The chain uses TRBV27 and TRBJ2-2; 9 nucleotides match TRBD1. CDR3 size: 16 residues. Germline CDR1 and CDR2: MNHEY and SMNVEV (reference sequence). Germline trimming cut 5 bases from V and 5 bases from J; bases unmatched to any gene: 9. Here the CDR3 reads CASSTYRGPDTGELFF. Here the CDR3 DNA reads TGTGCCAGCAGTACGTACAGGGGGCCGGATACCGGGGAGCTGTTTTTT.

This clonotype was found a few times. This chain joins TRBV20-1 and TRBJ1-5, with 7 bases fitting TRBD1. Trimming cost V 1 base and J 0 bases; bases outside gene matches: 6. Looked up from germline, CDR1 is DFQATT and CDR2 is SNEGSKA (reference sequence). The CDR3 covers 16 residues. The chain's CDR3 is CSARVGQLYSNQPQHF. CDR3 DNA sequence: TGCAGTGCTAGAGTGGGACAGCTTTATAGCAATCAGCCCCAGCATTTT.

This clonotype has only a few counts. The J gene is TRBJ2-3, the V gene TRBV7-2; possibly TRBD2 for D (6 bases). The germline V gene has CDR1 SGHTA and CDR2 FQGNSA. There are 16 residues in the CDR3. V was cut by 2 bases and J by 0 bases, with 12 bases left in between. The CDR3 region has the DNA TGTGCCAGCAGCTTAAAGGGCGGGGTTAGCACAGATACGCAGTATTTT. This translates into CASSLKGGVSTDTQYF.